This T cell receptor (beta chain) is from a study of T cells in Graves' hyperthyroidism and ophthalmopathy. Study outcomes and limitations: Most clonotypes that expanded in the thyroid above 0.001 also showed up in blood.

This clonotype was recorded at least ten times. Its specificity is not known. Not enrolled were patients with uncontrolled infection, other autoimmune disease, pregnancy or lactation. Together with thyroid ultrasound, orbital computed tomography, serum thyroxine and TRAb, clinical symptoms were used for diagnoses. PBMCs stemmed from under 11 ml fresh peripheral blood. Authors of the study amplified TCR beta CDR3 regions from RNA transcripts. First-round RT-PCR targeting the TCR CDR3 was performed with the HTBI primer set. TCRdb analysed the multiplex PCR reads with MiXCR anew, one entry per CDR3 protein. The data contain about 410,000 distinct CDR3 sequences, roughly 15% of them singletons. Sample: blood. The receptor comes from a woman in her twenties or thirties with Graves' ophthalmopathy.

CDR3 protein: CASSQALTPNEKLFF. The CDR3 bases are TGTGCCAGCAGCCAAGCCTTGACTCCCAATGAAAAACTGTTTTTT. The gene calls are TRBV3-1 and TRBJ1-4; D gene ambiguous. Germline V lookup: CDR1 LGHDT, CDR2 YNNKEL (reference sequence). CDR3 size: 15 residues. The V and J ends lost 1 base and 5 bases respectively, with 11 bases between them.